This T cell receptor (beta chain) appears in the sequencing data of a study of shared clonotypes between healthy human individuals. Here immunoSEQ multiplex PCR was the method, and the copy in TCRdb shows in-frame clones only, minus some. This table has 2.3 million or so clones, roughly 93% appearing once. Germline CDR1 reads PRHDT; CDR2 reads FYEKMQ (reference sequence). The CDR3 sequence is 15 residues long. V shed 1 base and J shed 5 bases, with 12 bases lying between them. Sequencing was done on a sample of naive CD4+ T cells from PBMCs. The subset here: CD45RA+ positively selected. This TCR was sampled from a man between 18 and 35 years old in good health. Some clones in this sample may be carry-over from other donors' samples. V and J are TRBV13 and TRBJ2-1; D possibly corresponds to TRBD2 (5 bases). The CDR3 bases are TGTGCCAGCAGCTTAGACCCGACTACCAACAATGAGCAGTTCTTC. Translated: CASSLDPTTNNEQFF.